This paragraph covers one TCR beta chain sequence. Deletions cut 5 bases from V and 8 bases from J, with 18 bases between. CDR3 length: 14 amino acids. Germline values: CDR1 LNHDA, CDR2 SQIVND (reference sequence). This entry comes from a study of blood T cell repertoires in COVID-19. Across the study: Some COVID-19 samples were acute and others convalescent; all came from the United States, Italy and Spain.

This table comes from immunoSEQ multiplex PCR, and its TCRdb copy is limited to in-frame clones, with some not included. The repertoire holds approximately 200,000 clones, with less than 90% as singletons. The receptor was derived from a man aged 25 to 45 with acute or convalescent COVID-19. This chain links TRBV19 with TRBJ1-2; the D gene is possibly TRBD1 (5 bases). The sequenced material came from peripheral blood. Written as DNA, the CDR3 is TGTGCCAGTAGTTCCGGATCCCGGAGGGGCGGCTACACCTTC. It translates to CASSSGSRRGGYTF.